This section outlines one T cell receptor beta chain sequence together with its context. The antigen is undetermined. The sample comes from a study of PD-1 blockade in classical Hodgkin lymphoma. Study-level findings and limits: A significant rise in TCR diversity was seen by C4D1 for CD4+ cells but not for CD8+ cells.

Specified time point: cycle 4 day 1 (C4D1), after five to seven weeks of nivolumab. The patients all showed relapse after autologous stem cell transplantation, while their brentuximab vedotin exposure varied. Thawed PBMCs supplied CD8+ T cells via magnetic negative selection. Best overall response was complete response, partial response or progressive disease in these relapsed/refractory classical Hodgkin lymphoma patients. Method: immunoSEQ multiplex PCR; TCRdb's copy keeps in-frame clones and lacks some. The top ten clones hold around 30% of a sample with 7,500 to 8,500 clones, about three quarters of them seen once. CDR1 SGHRS and CDR2 YFSETQ come from the germline V gene. The CDR3 spans 15 residues. J was trimmed by 6 bases and V by 4 bases; bases with no gene match: 6.

This clonotype was obtained from a human donor with classical Hodgkin lymphoma. This specimen was CD8+ T cells from blood, taken before the fourth cycle of nivolumab. V gene TRBV5-1 combines with J gene TRBJ2-2, with 10 bases aligning to TRBD1. Here the CDR3 reads CASSADRGRAGELFF. The DNA of the CDR3 is TGCGCCAGCAGCGCAGACAGGGGGCGGGCCGGGGAGCTGTTTTTT.